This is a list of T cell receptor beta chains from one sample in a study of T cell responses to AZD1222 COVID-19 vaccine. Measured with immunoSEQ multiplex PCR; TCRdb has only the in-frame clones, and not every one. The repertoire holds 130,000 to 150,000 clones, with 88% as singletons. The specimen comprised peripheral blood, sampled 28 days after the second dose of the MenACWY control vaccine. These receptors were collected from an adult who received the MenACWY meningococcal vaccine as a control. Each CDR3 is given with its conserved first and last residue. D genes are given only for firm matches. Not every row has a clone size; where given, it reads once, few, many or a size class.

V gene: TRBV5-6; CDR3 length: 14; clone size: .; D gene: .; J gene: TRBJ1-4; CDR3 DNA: TGTGCCAGCAGCCTTGGCGTGGGACGTGAAAAACTGTTTTTT; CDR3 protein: CASSLGVGREKLFF
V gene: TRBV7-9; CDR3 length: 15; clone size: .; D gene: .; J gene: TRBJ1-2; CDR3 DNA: TGTGTCAGCAGCTTAATCGGTCGGGGTGGCTATGGCTACACCTTC; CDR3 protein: CVSSLIGRGGYGYTF
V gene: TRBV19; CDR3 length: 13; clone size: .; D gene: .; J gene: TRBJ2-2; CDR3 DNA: TGTGCCAGTAGCTACAGGAACACCGGGGAGCTGTTTTTT; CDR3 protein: CASSYRNTGELFF
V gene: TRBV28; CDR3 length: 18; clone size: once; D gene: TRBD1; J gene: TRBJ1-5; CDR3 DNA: TGTGCCAGCAGTTCCTCTTCAGGGGGCGGTTTCGGCAATCAGCCCCAGCATTTT; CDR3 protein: CASSSSSGGGFGNQPQHF
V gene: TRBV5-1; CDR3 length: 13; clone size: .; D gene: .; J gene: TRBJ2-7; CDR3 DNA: TGCGCCAGCGGACCCGCGGGGTCCTACGAGCAGTACTTC; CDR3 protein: CASGPAGSYEQYF
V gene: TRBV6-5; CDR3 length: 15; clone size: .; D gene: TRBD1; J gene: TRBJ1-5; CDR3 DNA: TGTGCCAGCGGCCAGGGACAGTCTAGCAATCAGCCCCAGCATTTT; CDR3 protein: CASGQGQSSNQPQHF
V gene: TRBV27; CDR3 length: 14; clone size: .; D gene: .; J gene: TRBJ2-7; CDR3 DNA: TGTGCCAGCAGTTTATTGGGGAGGGGGTACGAGCAGTACTTC; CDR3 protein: CASSLLGRGYEQYF
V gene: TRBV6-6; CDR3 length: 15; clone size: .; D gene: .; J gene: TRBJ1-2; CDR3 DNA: TGTGCCAGCAGTTATTCCCGAACAAGCGGCTATGGCTACACCTTC; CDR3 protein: CASSYSRTSGYGYTF
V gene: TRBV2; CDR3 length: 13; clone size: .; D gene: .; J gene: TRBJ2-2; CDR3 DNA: TGTGCCAGCAGAAATAGCGAGGCCGGGGAGCTGTTTTTT; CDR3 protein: CASRNSEAGELFF
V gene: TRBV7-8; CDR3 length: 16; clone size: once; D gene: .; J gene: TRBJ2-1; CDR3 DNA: TGTGCCAGCAGCTTCCCCCGGGAGAGGGGGAAGGGTGAGCAGTTCTTC; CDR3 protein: CASSFPRERGKGEQFF
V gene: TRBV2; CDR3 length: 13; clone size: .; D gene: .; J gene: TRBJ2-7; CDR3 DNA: TGTGCCAGCAGTGGCGTTCTAGCCCACGAGCAGTACTTC; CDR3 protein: CASSGVLAHEQYF
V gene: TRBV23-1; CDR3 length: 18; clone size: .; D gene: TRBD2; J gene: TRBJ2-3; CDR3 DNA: TGCGCCAGCAGTCAACCGGAGTCGACTAGCGGGAGTACAGATACGCAGTATTTT; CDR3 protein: CASSQPESTSGSTDTQYF
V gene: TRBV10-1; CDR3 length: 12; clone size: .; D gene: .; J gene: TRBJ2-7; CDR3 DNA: TGCGCCACCTCTGTAGCGGTCTACGAGCAGTACTTC; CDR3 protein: CATSVAVYEQYF
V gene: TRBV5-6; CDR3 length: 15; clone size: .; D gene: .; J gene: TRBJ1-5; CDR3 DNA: TGTGCCAGCAGCAGAGGACCCCGGGGCAATCAGCCCCAGCATTTT; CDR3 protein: CASSRGPRGNQPQHF
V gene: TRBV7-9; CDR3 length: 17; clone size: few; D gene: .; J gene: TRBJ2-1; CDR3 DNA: TGTGCCAGCAGCATCCCCCTACGGGGTAGGTCCTACAATGAGCAGTTCTTC; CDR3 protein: CASSIPLRGRSYNEQFF
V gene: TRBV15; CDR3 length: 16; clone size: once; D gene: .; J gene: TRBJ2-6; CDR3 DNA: TGTGCCACCAGCAGAGATCACGGATCTGGGGCCAACGTCCTGACTTTC; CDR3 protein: CATSRDHGSGANVLTF
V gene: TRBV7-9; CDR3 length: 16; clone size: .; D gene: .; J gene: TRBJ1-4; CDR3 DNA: TGTGCCAGCACCCTGAACGGGAGTCCAACTAATGAAAAACTGTTTTTT; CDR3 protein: CASTLNGSPTNEKLFF
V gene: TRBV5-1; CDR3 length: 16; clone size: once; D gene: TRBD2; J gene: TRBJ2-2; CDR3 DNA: TGCGCCAGCAGCCCACTAGCGGGAGGCATAACCGGGGAGCTGTTTTTT; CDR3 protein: CASSPLAGGITGELFF
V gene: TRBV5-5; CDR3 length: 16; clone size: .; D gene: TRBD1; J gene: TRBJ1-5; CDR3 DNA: TGTGCCAGCAGCCGACAGGGGTTTGGAGGCAATCAGCCCCAGCATTTT; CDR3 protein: CASSRQGFGGNQPQHF
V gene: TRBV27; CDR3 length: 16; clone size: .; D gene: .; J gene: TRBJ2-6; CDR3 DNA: TGTGCCAGCAGTTTACGGGGAAATGCTGGGGCCAACGTCCTGACTTTC; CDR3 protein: CASSLRGNAGANVLTF
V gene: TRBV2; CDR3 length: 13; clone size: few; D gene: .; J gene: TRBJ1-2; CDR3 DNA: TGTGCCCGTCAGGACTCCGGGTGGTTAGGCTACACCTTC; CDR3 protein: CARQDSGWLGYTF
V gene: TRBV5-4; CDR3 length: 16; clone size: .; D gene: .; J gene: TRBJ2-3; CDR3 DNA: TGTGCCAGCAGCTTGGGCTCAAGGGCGAGCACAGATACGCAGTATTTT; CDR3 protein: CASSLGSRASTDTQYF
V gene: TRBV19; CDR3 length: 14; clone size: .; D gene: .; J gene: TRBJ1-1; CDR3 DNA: TGTGCCAGTACCCGCAGTTTGGCGAACACTGAAGCTTTCTTT; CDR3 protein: CASTRSLANTEAFF
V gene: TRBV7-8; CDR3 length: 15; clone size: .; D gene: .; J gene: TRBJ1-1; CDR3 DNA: TGTGCCAGCACTCTCTTTCGGGGTAGTGGCACTGAAGCTTTCTTT; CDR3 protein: CASTLFRGSGTEAFF
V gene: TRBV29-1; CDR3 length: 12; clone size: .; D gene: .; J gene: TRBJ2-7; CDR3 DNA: TGCAGCGCTGCGGACAGCCTTTACGAGCAGTACTTC; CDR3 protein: CSAADSLYEQYF
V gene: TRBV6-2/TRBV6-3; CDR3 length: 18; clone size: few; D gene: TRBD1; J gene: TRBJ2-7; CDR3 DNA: TGTGCCAGCAGTTACTTCCGGGACAGGGGGCGAGGCTCCTACGAGCAGTACTTC; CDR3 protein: CASSYFRDRGRGSYEQYF
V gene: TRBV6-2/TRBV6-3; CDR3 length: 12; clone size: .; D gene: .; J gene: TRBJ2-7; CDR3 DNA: TGTGCCAGCAGCCCCGCCTACCTCGAGCAGTACTTC; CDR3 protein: CASSPAYLEQYF
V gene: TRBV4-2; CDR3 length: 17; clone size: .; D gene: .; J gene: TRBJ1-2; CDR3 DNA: TGTGCCAGCAGCCAAGATCAACAGGCCTTGGGTAACTATGGCTACACCTTC; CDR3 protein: CASSQDQQALGNYGYTF